These 31 T cell receptor beta chains were sequenced from one sample in a study of T cells in tuberculosis. Here immunoSEQ multiplex PCR was the method, and the copy in TCRdb shows in-frame clones only, minus some. The top ten hold less than 7% of the sample, which has approximately 29,000 clones, almost 90% seen once. The sequencing sample was made of PBMCs. The receptors originated from a donor between 10 and 29 years old with latent tuberculosis or without tuberculosis infection.

The J gene is TRBJ2-7, the V gene TRBV15; the D gene is possibly TRBD2 (6 bases). The CDR3 has 20 amino acids. Germline values: CDR1 LNHNV, CDR2 YYDKDF (reference sequence). V was trimmed by 0 bases and J by 4 bases, leaving 28 bases between them. DNA of the CDR3: TGTGCCACCAGCAGAGAGCCGAGGCGGCCGGGACTTCGAAGCCTTTACGAGCAGTACTTC. Amino acids: CATSREPRRPGLRSLYEQYF.

This clone was counted once. The chain has TRBV5-1 and TRBJ2-7; 8 bases agree with TRBD1. Trimming cost V 0 bases and J 5 bases; bases outside gene matches: 7. CDR1 is SGHRS, CDR2 YFSETQ, per germline. The CDR3 covers 15 residues. CDR3 protein: CASSLAGRGHDEQYF. DNA for the CDR3: TGCGCCAGCAGCTTGGCCGGCAGGGGGCATGACGAGCAGTACTTC.

This clone was seen just once. The rearrangement joins TRBV6-6 to TRBJ1-2; no clear D gene. This CDR3 has 12 amino acids. Germline lookup yields CDR1 MNHNY and CDR2 SVGAGI (reference sequence). Trimming shortened V by 5 bases and J by 4 bases, and 8 bases separated the two germline ends. The CDR3 DNA is TGTGCCAGCAGTCCCGTTATCTATGGCTACACCTTC. Translating it yields CASSPVIYGYTF.

The gene calls are TRBV5-1 and TRBJ2-3; tentative D call: TRBD2 (6 bases). This CDR3 is 15 amino acids long. The germline gives CDR1 SGHRS, CDR2 YFSETQ. The V and J ends lost 0 bases and 1 base respectively, with 9 bases between them. CDR3: CASSLDIAGTDTQYF. CDR3 bases: TGCGCCAGCAGCTTGGATATAGCGGGCACAGATACGCAGTATTTT.

J is TRBJ1-2 and V is TRBV19; D is perhaps TRBD1 (6 bases). Trimming took 5 bases from V and 3 from J, leaving 16 bases between them. The CDR3 is made up of 15 amino acids. The germline CDR1 and CDR2 sequences are LNHDA and SQIVND (reference sequence). The CDR3 DNA sequence: TGTGCCAGTAGTCCCCGGACAGTGAGGCACTATGGCTACACCTTC. Protein product: CASSPRTVRHYGYTF. The entire variable domain, with the rest obtained from reference TRBV19 and TRBJ1-2, is as follows: DGGITQSPKYLFRKEGQNVTLSCEQNLNHDAMYWYRQDPGQGLRLIYYSQIVNDFQKGDIAEGYSVSREKKESFPLTVTSAQKNPTAFYLCASSPRTVRHYGYTFGSGTRLTVV.

V and J are TRBV7-9 and TRBJ2-7; D possibly corresponds to TRBD1 (6 bases). Between the trimmed V and J ends, which lost 3 bases and 3 bases, there was a span of 15 bases. Germline V gene lookup returns CDR1 SEHNR and CDR2 FQNEAQ (reference sequence). This CDR3 region has 15 residues. The DNA of the CDR3 is TGTGCCAGCAGCTTTCTGGGGCAGGGGATCTACGAGCAGTACTTC. Amino acids: CASSFLGQGIYEQYF.

The chain carries TRBV7-2 and TRBJ1-4; no definite D call. The CDR3 sequence is 15 residues long. With 1 base removed from V and 5 bases from J, the gap between germline ends came to 11 bases. Germline V gene sequence: CDR1 SGHTA, CDR2 FQGNSA. The CDR3 region has the DNA TGTGCCAGCAGCTTAGGGTTTTCCCAGAATGAAAAACTGTTTTTT. It specifies CASSLGFSQNEKLFF.

This rearrangement joins TRBV6-1 to TRBJ1-5, with 8 bases lining up with TRBD1. Germline lookup yields CDR1 MNHNS and CDR2 SASEGT. CDR3 length: 16 residues. V trimming: 0 bases; J trimming: 2 bases; junction bases outside the gene matches: 3. Written as DNA, the CDR3 is TGTGCCAGCAGTGAAGCGGGGACAGGAGGCAATCAGCCCCAGCATTTT. Protein product: CASSEAGTGGNQPQHF.

This clone has a single count. J is TRBJ2-1 and V is TRBV6-5; D remains unclear. V lost 0 bases, J lost 7 bases, and 13 bases lay in between. The CDR3 runs 15 residues. Germline V gene data show CDR1 as MNHEY and CDR2 as SVGAGI. The CDR3 nucleotides are TGTGCCAGCAGTTACTCGTTAGACATTTCAAATGAGCAGTTCTTC. Translation: CASSYSLDISNEQFF.

This chain joins TRBV9 and TRBJ2-5; 9 nucleotides match TRBD2. Trimming took 5 bases from V and 5 from J; bases not matched to a gene: 7. CDR1 is SGDLS, CDR2 YYNGEE, per germline. The CDR3 totals 14 residues. CDR3 nucleotides: TGTGCCAGCAGTGCGCGGGGGGGCGGCGAGACCCAGTACTTC. Translation gives CASSARGGGETQYF.

This chain connects TRBV27 to TRBJ1-1; tentative D call: TRBD1 (6 bases). The V and J ends lost 3 bases and 4 bases respectively, with 9 bases between them. The CDR3 has 13 amino acids. Germline V gene data show CDR1 as MNHEY and CDR2 as SMNVEV (reference sequence). Here the CDR3 reads CASSFGGATEAFF. Here the CDR3 DNA reads TGTGCCAGCAGTTTTGGGGGGGCCACTGAAGCTTTCTTT.

This chain uses TRBV15 with TRBJ1-3; D is unclear. There are 16 residues in the CDR3. Germline V gene lookup returns CDR1 LNHNV and CDR2 YYDKDF (reference sequence). V was trimmed by 0 bases and J by 1 base, leaving 10 bases between them. This chain's CDR3 is CATSREIAASGNTIYF. The CDR3 DNA is TGTGCCACCAGCAGAGAGATCGCGGCTTCTGGAAACACCATATATTTT.

V gene TRBV19 combines with J gene TRBJ1-1; 9 bases agree with TRBD1. V shed 6 bases and J 4 bases; nucleotides not matched to a gene: 6. The CDR3 length is 14 residues. The germline gives CDR1 LNHDA, CDR2 SQIVND (reference sequence). The CDR3 protein is CASSTGGRGTEAFF. The CDR3 DNA sequence: TGTGCCAGTAGCACAGGGGGCCGGGGCACTGAAGCTTTCTTT.

The V call is TRBV2, the J call TRBJ2-2; 8 nucleotides align to TRBD2. Germline lookup yields CDR1 SNHLY and CDR2 FYNNEI. Trimming cost V 2 bases and J 4 bases; bases outside gene matches: 12. The CDR3 spans 18 residues. CDR3 in amino acids: CASSELGLLAGLTGELFF. CDR3 DNA: TGTGCCAGCAGTGAACTTGGTTTGCTAGCGGGCCTCACCGGGGAGCTGTTTTTT.

This chain links TRBV4-1 with TRBJ2-7, with TRBD1 identical over 7 bases. The trim removed 0 bases at V and 0 bases at J, leaving 5 bases unmatched. The CDR3 spans 16 residues. The germline V gene encodes CDR1 MGHRA and CDR2 YSYEKL. CDR3 sequence (DNA): TGCGCCAGCAGCCAAGAGTTGAACAGGGGCTCCTACGAGCAGTACTTC. It is translated as CASSQELNRGSYEQYF.

The rearrangement uses TRBV7-8 and TRBJ1-6; D call uncertain. Germline loops: CDR1 SGHVS, CDR2 FQNEAQ. The CDR3 covers 16 residues. V was cut by 8 bases and J by 9 bases, with 23 bases left in between. The CDR3 coding sequence is TGTGCCAGCGCGGGAATCCCTGGAGAATTCCTTTCACCCCTCCACTTT. It encodes CASAGIPGEFLSPLHF.

The chain recombines TRBV7-9 with TRBJ2-7; 7 bases are shared with TRBD1. The length of the CDR3 is 15 residues. V gave up 4 bases and J gave up 5 bases; unmatched junction bases: 11. Germline CDR1 and CDR2: SEHNR and FQNEAQ (reference sequence). The CDR3 DNA follows: TGTGCCAGCAGCTCAAACAGGGGCCCAAGGGACGAGCAGTACTTC. Amino acids: CASSSNRGPRDEQYF.

This clone came up once. V and J are TRBV5-4 and TRBJ2-7; D perhaps matches TRBD1 (5 bases). The CDR3 loop spans 14 amino acids. Trimming shortened V by 0 bases and J by 1 base, and 8 bases separated the two germline ends. CDR1 is SGHNT and CDR2 is YYREEE in the germline V gene (reference sequence). The CDR3 protein is CASSLADSSYEQYF. The CDR3 nucleotides are TGTGCCAGCAGCTTGGCTGACAGTTCCTACGAGCAGTACTTC.

This sequence joins TRBV7-2 and TRBJ1-2; tentatively, D is TRBD1 (6 bases). V dropped 5 bases and J dropped 5 bases, with 15 bases sitting between them. This CDR3 comprises 14 residues. The germline V gene has CDR1 SGHTA and CDR2 FQGNSA. Written as DNA, the CDR3 is TGTGCCAGCAGCAAAACAGGGATTCTGTATGGCTACACCTTC. It yields the protein CASSKTGILYGYTF.

The V gene is TRBV5-1, the J gene TRBJ1-2; a weak D match, TRBD1 (5 bases). The CDR3 contains 17 residues. Germline assignment: CDR1 SGHRS and CDR2 YFSETQ. Trimming stripped 0 bases from V and 0 bases from J, with 15 bases between. The DNA for the CDR3 is TGCGCCAGCAGCTTGGCCGCCAGGGCCGCCTCTAACTATGGCTACACCTTC. Protein sequence: CASSLAARAASNYGYTF.

The chain combines TRBV19 with TRBJ2-2; D is perhaps TRBD2 (6 bases). Germline V gives CDR1 LNHDA, CDR2 SQIVND (reference sequence). Trimming left V 7 bases short and J 7 bases short, with 13 bases between. This CDR3 spans 13 amino acids. The CDR3: CASKRGLGGELFF. CDR3 nucleotide sequence: TGTGCCAGTAAACGGGGGTTGGGCGGGGAGCTGTTTTTT.

The rearrangement links TRBV28 to TRBJ1-6, with 8 bases fitting TRBD1. V trimming: 5 bases; J trimming: 8 bases; junction bases outside the gene matches: 5. This CDR3 spans 14 amino acids. From germline, CDR1 is MDHEN and CDR2 SYDVKM. The CDR3 loop reads CASSARQGHSPLHF. For the CDR3, the DNA is TGTGCCAGCAGTGCCCGACAGGGGCATTCACCCCTCCACTTT.

J is TRBJ1-6 and V is TRBV6-4, with TRBD1 as a possible D gene (5 bases). V dropped 4 bases and J dropped 1 base, with 14 bases sitting between them. The CDR3 is made up of 17 amino acids. The germline gives CDR1 MRHNA, CDR2 SNTAGT. For the CDR3, the DNA is TGTGCCAGCAGTGCATTCCCGGGGACTTCCTATAATTCACCCCTCCACTTT. It is translated as CASSAFPGTSYNSPLHF.

This clone has just a few counts. The chain links TRBV7-9 to TRBJ1-2; 7 positions match TRBD1. J was trimmed by 0 bases and V by 5 bases; bases with no gene match: 3. The CDR3 is 14 amino acids. The V gene's germline CDR1 is SEHNR and CDR2 FQNEAQ (reference sequence). Written as DNA, the CDR3 is TGTGCCAGCAGCCCCAGGGGGTCTAACTATGGCTACACCTTC. Amino acid sequence: CASSPRGSNYGYTF.

V is TRBV9 and J is TRBJ1-5; TRBD1 is a possible D gene (5 bases). This CDR3 is built from 15 residues. Germline V gene lookup returns CDR1 SGDLS and CDR2 YYNGEE. Trimming shortened V by 0 bases and J by 1 base, and 8 bases separated the two germline ends. The CDR3 DNA reads TGTGCCAGCAGCGTAGAGGGGCAGAGCAATCAGCCCCAGCATTTT. Its protein is CASSVEGQSNQPQHF.

This clone showed up just a few times. The V gene is TRBV6-1, the J gene TRBJ2-3; TRBD2 matches 9 bases. Germline V gene data show CDR1 as MNHNS and CDR2 as SASEGT. After removal of 3 bases from V and 5 bases from J, the junction contained 6 bases not matched to a gene. CDR3 length: 15 amino acids. The CDR3 protein is CASSEERGAVDTQYF. In nucleotides, the CDR3 is TGTGCCAGCAGTGAGGAGCGGGGGGCCGTAGATACGCAGTATTTT.

This clone turned up a few times. The genes are TRBV11-3 and TRBJ1-2, with 8 bases lining up with TRBD1. The junction had 6 bases not matched to a gene; V was cut back by 5 bases and J by 1 base. Germline V lookup: CDR1 SGHNT, CDR2 YENEEA. This CDR3 spans 15 amino acids. The CDR3 sequence is CASSPGGWGNYGYTF. CDR3 bases: TGTGCCAGCAGCCCAGGGGGCTGGGGTAACTATGGCTACACCTTC.

In its sample, this clone was seen once. This chain links TRBV5-1 with TRBJ1-1, with a tentative D call TRBD1 (6 bases). The CDR3 is 15 residues long. The germline V gene encodes CDR1 SGHRS and CDR2 YFSETQ. Trimming took off 1 base at V and 2 bases at J, with 12 bases between the two ends. The CDR3 loop is CASSLNRAANTEAFF. The CDR3 DNA follows: TGCGCCAGCAGCTTGAACAGGGCGGCTAACACTGAAGCTTTCTTT.

This sequence joins TRBV2 and TRBJ2-1; weak D call: TRBD2 (6 bases). CDR1 and CDR2 (germline): SNHLY, FYNNEI. Trimming took 4 bases from V and 9 from J, leaving 13 bases between them. The CDR3 is made up of 13 amino acids. For the CDR3, the DNA is TGTGCCAGCAGTGGGTGGCTCGGGGGTGAGCAGTTCTTC. Translation: CASSGWLGGEQFF.

CDR3 sequence (DNA): TGTGCCAGCAGCTCACAGACATTCTCTGGAAACACCATATATTTT. Protein product: CASSSQTFSGNTIYF. The J gene is TRBJ1-3, the V gene TRBV7-9, with D hard to call. CDR1 and CDR2 from the germline V gene are SEHNR and FQNEAQ (reference sequence). This CDR3 is 15 amino acids long. V gave up 4 bases and J gave up 0 bases, with 10 bases separating them.

V usage is TRBV10-3 and J usage is TRBJ2-5, with TRBD1 matching over 11 bases. The CDR3 spans 14 residues. Trimming took 10 bases from V and 0 from J; bases not matched to a gene: 4. Germline lookup yields CDR1 ENHRY and CDR2 SYGVKD. Written as DNA, the CDR3 is TGTGCCACCGGGGACAGGGGGAACCAAGAGACCCAGTACTTC. Protein sequence: CATGDRGNQETQYF.